Each of the 20 T cell receptor beta chains below was sequenced from the same sample in a study of blood T cells in healthy people across ages. Alongside a J-beta primer mix, a sample-barcoded 5' primer served in a second PCR lasting about 7 to 12 cycles. TCRdb used MiXCR to reprocess the 5' RACE reads, holding one entry per CDR3 protein. The profile shows 550,000 to 700,000 distinct CDR3 sequences, approximately 30% of them singletons. Source material: blood. The receptor set was obtained from a woman in her sixties or seventies in good health.

This chain joins TRBV4-2 and TRBJ2-1; 8 bases line up with TRBD2. Germline values: CDR1 LGHNA, CDR2 YNFKEQ. The V segment lost 4 bases and the J segment 1 base; nucleotides outside the gene matches: 6. The CDR3 runs to 16 residues. The CDR3: CASSPIGGGSYNEQFF. In nucleotides, the CDR3 is TGTGCCAGCAGCCCCATCGGCGGGGGGTCCTACAATGAGCAGTTCTTC.

This clonotype was counted only a few times. The V gene is TRBV13, the J gene TRBJ1-6; a possible D gene is TRBD1 (6 bases). CDR1 and CDR2 (germline): PRHDT, FYEKMQ (reference sequence). Trimming took off 6 bases at V and 10 bases at J, with 16 bases between the two ends. The CDR3 is 14 amino acids. The CDR3 nucleotides are TGTGCCAGCAGGTTAAAGGGGGTCGGCTCACCCCTCCACTTT. It codes for CASRLKGVGSPLHF.

V gene TRBV20-1 combines with J gene TRBJ2-5; 7 bases map to TRBD1. The length of the CDR3 is 15 residues. Germline V gene data show CDR1 as DFQATT and CDR2 as SNEGSKA (reference sequence). The trim removed 3 bases at V and 4 bases at J, leaving 11 bases unmatched. The CDR3 DNA is TGCAGTGCTAGGCCCTTCGGACAGGTGGGAGAGACCCAGTACTTC. This translates into CSARPFGQVGETQYF.

This clonotype was picked up a small number of times. The chain carries TRBV12-3 or TRBV12-4 and TRBJ2-3; 8 positions agree with TRBD2. Losses at the gene ends were 5 bases for V and 7 bases for J; bases not matched to a gene: 11. The CDR3 extends over 15 amino acids. CDR3 protein: CASSPTGTRPNTQYF. The CDR3 DNA reads TGTGCCAGCAGTCCGACCGGGACTAGACCTAATACGCAGTATTTT.

Many counts were recorded for this clonotype. J is TRBJ1-4 and V is TRBV25-1; 7 bases line up with TRBD1. Germline assignment: CDR1 MGHDK and CDR2 SYGVNS. CDR3 size: 15 residues. V gave up 3 bases and J gave up 5 bases; unmatched junction bases: 6. The CDR3 nucleotides read TGTGCCAGCAGTGACCGACAGGGTGGAAATGAAAAACTGTTTTTT. Translated: CASSDRQGGNEKLFF.

In its sample, this clonotype was seen a few times. The V call is TRBV6-5, the J call TRBJ1-2; 11 bases map to TRBD1. Germline V CDR1 and CDR2: MNHEY, SVGAGI. Trimming cost V 5 bases and J 7 bases; bases outside gene matches: 3. This CDR3 is built from 13 residues. CDR3 bases: TGTGCCAGCAGTCGGACAGGGGGCATTGGCTACACCTTC. Amino acid sequence: CASSRTGGIGYTF.

There are many counts of this clonotype. The chain couples TRBV29-1 to TRBJ1-3; D uncertain. V was shortened by 1 base and J by 1 base, with 2 bases between the two germline ends. The CDR3 runs 12 residues. The V gene's germline CDR1 is SQVTM and CDR2 ANQGSEA. The CDR3, as DNA: TGCAGCGTTGAAGGGTCTGGAAACACCATATATTTT. Its translation: CSVEGSGNTIYF.

This clonotype was observed at least ten times. This chain links TRBV12-3 or TRBV12-4 with TRBJ2-5; D not certain. The germline V and J ends were trimmed by 3 bases and 5 bases, with 10 bases remaining between them. The CDR3 has 13 amino acids. The CDR3 coding sequence is TGTGCCAGCAGTTTCCGGGCTGGGGAGACCCAGTACTTC. Its protein product is CASSFRAGETQYF.

This clonotype has just a few counts. The chain carries TRBV20-1 and TRBJ2-1, with TRBD2 identical over 12 bases. The germline V gene has CDR1 DFQATT and CDR2 SNEGSKA (reference sequence). This CDR3 is built from 15 residues. V shed 0 bases, J shed 5 bases, and the junction held 2 bases outside the gene matches. The CDR3 nucleotides are TGCAGTGCTAGAGACCGACTAGCGGGGGACAATGAGCAGTTCTTC. Amino acids: CSARDRLAGDNEQFF.

The V call is TRBV29-1, the J call TRBJ2-3; possible D gene TRBD2, 5 bases. CDR1 SQVTM and CDR2 ANQGSEA come from the germline V gene. The CDR3 consists of 12 residues. The V end lost 8 bases, the J end lost 1 base, and 10 bases lay between the germline ends. As DNA, the CDR3 is TGCAGCCATGAGGAGGGCACAGATACGCAGTATTTT. It specifies CSHEEGTDTQYF.

This clonotype was seen only a few times. The chain couples TRBV28 to TRBJ1-4, with 8 bases identical to TRBD1. The junction had 3 bases not matched to a gene; V was cut back by 5 bases and J by 7 bases. CDR3 length: 13 residues. Germline V CDR1 and CDR2: MDHEN, SYDVKM. CDR3 nucleotides: TGTGCCAGCAGTCAGGGGGCAGTTGAAAAACTGTTTTTT. The encoded protein is CASSQGAVEKLFF.

This chain joins TRBV7-2 and TRBJ2-7, with D unresolved. This CDR3 spans 13 amino acids. Trimming stripped 5 bases from V and 4 bases from J, with 12 bases between. Germline V gene lookup returns CDR1 SGHTA and CDR2 FQGNSA. As DNA, the CDR3 is TGTGCCAGCAGCCCCCGGTCCCGGTACGAGCAGTACTTC. Translation: CASSPRSRYEQYF.

The sample holds a few counts of this clonotype. The gene calls are TRBV6-5 and TRBJ1-1, with D uncertain. From germline, CDR1 is MNHEY and CDR2 SVGAGI. Trimming cost V 4 bases and J 6 bases, with 15 bases left between them. The length of the CDR3 is 14 residues. The CDR3 is CASSSGIGFSEAFF. CDR3 nucleotide sequence: TGTGCCAGCAGTTCCGGGATAGGTTTCTCTGAAGCTTTCTTT.

The rearrangement uses TRBV6-1 and TRBJ2-7; D is perhaps TRBD2 (6 bases). This CDR3 has 14 residues. CDR1 is MNHNS and CDR2 is SASEGT in the germline V gene. Trimming cost V 5 bases and J 2 bases, with 13 bases left between them. The CDR3 sequence: CASSSPGLTYEQYF. The DNA of the CDR3 is TGTGCCAGCAGTTCCCCGGGACTCACCTACGAGCAGTACTTC.

V and J are TRBV10-2 and TRBJ2-1; D is possibly TRBD1 (5 bases). The J call is in doubt because the DNA end fits TRBJ2-5 better. This CDR3 is 15 amino acids long. Germline CDR1 reads WSHSY; CDR2 reads SAAADI. CDR3 sequence (DNA): TGCGCCAGCAGTGAGTCAAGTTCAGGGAAAGAGACCCAGTACTTC. Amino acid sequence: CASSESSSGKETQYF.

This clonotype was seen only a few times. The J gene is TRBJ1-5, the V gene TRBV10-3; 8 bases agree with TRBD1. The V gene end was trimmed by 3 bases and the J gene end by 1 base; junction bases not matched to a gene: 5. This CDR3 is built from 16 residues. From germline, CDR1 is ENHRY and CDR2 SYGVKD. CDR3 region: CAISEQGQGSNQPQHF. CDR3 nucleotides: TGTGCCATCAGTGAACAAGGACAGGGAAGCAATCAGCCCCAGCATTTT.

This clonotype has only a few counts. The J gene is TRBJ2-1, the V gene TRBV6-2 or TRBV6-3, with 7 bases lining up with TRBD2. V trimming: 8 bases; J trimming: 0 bases; junction bases outside the gene matches: 10. The CDR3 consists of 16 residues. CDR1 and CDR2 (germline): MNHEY, SVGEGT. Here the CDR3 DNA reads TGTGCCAGCGCCAGCGGGGTCGTCAGCTCCTACAATGAGCAGTTCTTC. Translated, it gives CASASGVVSSYNEQFF.

The V call is TRBV6-1, the J call TRBJ2-7; D possibly corresponds to TRBD1 (6 bases). In germline, CDR1 is MNHNS, CDR2 SASEGT. Trimming removed 7 bases at V and 3 bases at J, with 13 bases between. The CDR3 has 13 amino acids. DNA for the CDR3: TGTGCCAGCATGACAGGTTATTACTACGAGCAGTACTTC. This gives the protein CASMTGYYYEQYF.

J is TRBJ1-4 and V is TRBV7-2, with D unresolved. Germline-derived CDR1 and CDR2 are SGHTA and FQGNSA. V was pared by 9 bases and J by 7 bases, with 15 bases between. The CDR3 loop spans 13 amino acids. In DNA form, the CDR3 reads TGTGCCAGTGGCCCAGGAGCGACTGAAAAACTGTTTTTT. Its translation is CASGPGATEKLFF.

The chain has TRBV6-5 and TRBJ2-5; D might be TRBD2 (6 bases). Germline lookup yields CDR1 MNHEY and CDR2 SVGAGI. V lost 2 bases to trimming and J lost 3 bases, with 10 bases between them. This CDR3 region has 14 residues. The CDR3 region has the DNA TGTGCCAGCAGTTACCCGGGACTGGAAGAGACCCAGTACTTC. As protein: CASSYPGLEETQYF.